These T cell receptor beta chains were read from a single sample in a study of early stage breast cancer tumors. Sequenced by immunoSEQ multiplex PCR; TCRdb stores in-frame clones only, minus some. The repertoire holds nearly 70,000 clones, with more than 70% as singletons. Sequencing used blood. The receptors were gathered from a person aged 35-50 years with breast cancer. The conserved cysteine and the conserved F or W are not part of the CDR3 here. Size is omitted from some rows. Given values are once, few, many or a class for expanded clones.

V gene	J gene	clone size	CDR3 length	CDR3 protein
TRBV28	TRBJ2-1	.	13	ASSSPGGGGNEQF
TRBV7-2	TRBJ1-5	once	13	ASSFGQPSNQPQH
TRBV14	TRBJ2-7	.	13	ASSQVPGGTNEQY
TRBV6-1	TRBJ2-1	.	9	ASTMYNEQF
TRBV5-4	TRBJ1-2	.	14	ASSPSLDPRLHGYT
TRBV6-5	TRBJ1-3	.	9	ASRAQNTIY
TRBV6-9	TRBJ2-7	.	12	ASSRLAGGYEQY
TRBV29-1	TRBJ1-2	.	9	SAGTDLFYT
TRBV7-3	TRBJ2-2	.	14	ASSLRGQGGTGELF
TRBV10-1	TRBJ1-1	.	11	ASRLTEGTEAF
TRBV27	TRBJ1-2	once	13	ASRVIQAGNYGYT
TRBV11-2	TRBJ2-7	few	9	ASTPWHEQY
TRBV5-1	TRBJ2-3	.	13	ASSLRQIETDTQY
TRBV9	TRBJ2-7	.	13	ASSVAAGQGSEQY
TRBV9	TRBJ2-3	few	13	ASSVGGAGADTQY
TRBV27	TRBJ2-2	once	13	ASSLEGSGRRELF
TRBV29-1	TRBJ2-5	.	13	SVWTSGRRQETQY
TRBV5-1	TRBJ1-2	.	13	ASSILWGRAYGYT
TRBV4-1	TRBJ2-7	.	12	ASSQADSSYEQY
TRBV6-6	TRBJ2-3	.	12	ASSYSGRTDTQY
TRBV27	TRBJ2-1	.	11	ASSFGGNNEQF
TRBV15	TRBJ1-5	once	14	ATTPRGQGPNQPQH
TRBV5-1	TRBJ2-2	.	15	ASSLYPTGADTGELF
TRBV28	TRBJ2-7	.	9	ATTAVYEQY
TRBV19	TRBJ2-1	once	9	ASRLNNEQF
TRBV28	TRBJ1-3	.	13	ASNSGRLAGNTIY
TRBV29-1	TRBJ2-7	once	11	SVGGREGYEQY
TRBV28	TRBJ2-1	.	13	ASSSPGQGYNEQF
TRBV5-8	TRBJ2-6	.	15	ASSPTGDKDGANVLT
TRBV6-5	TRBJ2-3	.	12	ASSYSGGTDTQY
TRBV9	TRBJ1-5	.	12	ASSVEDGLEPQH
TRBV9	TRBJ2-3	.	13	ASSFVQGSTDTQY
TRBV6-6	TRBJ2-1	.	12	ASGDSGPYNEQF
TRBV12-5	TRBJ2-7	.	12	ASGLVGSGYEQY
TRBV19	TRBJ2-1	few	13	ASSIEGRNYNEQF
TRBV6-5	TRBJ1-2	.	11	ASSADRLYGYT